This TCR beta chain was identified in a study of blood T cell repertoires in COVID-19. Study-level background: COVID-19 samples from acute and convalescent phases originated in the United States, Italy and Spain.

The V gene's germline CDR1 is SGHTA and CDR2 FQGNSA. CDR3 length equals 15 residues. V was trimmed by 1 base and J by 4 bases, leaving 13 bases between them. Some clones are missing from TCRdb's copy, which holds only in-frame ones; the method was immunoSEQ multiplex PCR. Among 150,000 to 200,000 clones, 85% to 90% were seen once, and the ten largest hold roughly 0.99%. The rearrangement uses TRBV7-2 and TRBJ1-2; D possibly corresponds to TRBD1 (6 bases). This TCR derives from a man between 18 and 35 years old with acute or convalescent COVID-19. The sample consisted of peripheral blood. The CDR3 sequence is CASSLDREPVYGYTF. As DNA, the CDR3 is TGTGCCAGCAGCTTAGACAGGGAGCCTGTCTATGGCTACACCTTC.